These T cell receptor beta chains were read from a single sample in a study of cytomegalovirus exposure and HLA in healthy donors. Generated by immunoSEQ multiplex PCR, the TCRdb table keeps only in-frame clones and is missing some. The table shows approximately 190,000 clones, with about 84% occurring only once. Sequencing was performed on PBMCs. Every receptor here comes from a woman in her 30s in good health and CMV-seropositive. Both conserved end residues are part of each CDR3. The D gene is left open where the match is weak. For some rows the clone size is stated as once, few or many, or as a class when expanded; others skip it.

>TRBV28|.|TRBJ1-5|TRBD1
CASEGALTQPQHF
TGTGCCAGTGAGGGGGCCCTTACCCAGCCCCAGCATTTT
>TRBV19|.|TRBJ2-3|TRBD2
CASSILTSGGTDTQYF
TGTGCCAGTAGTATCCTGACTAGCGGGGGGACGGATACGCAGTATTTT
>TRBV5-6|.|TRBJ1-5|.
CASSLRGSAQHF
TGTGCCAGCAGCTTGCGGGGGTCGGCCCAGCATTTT
>TRBV5-5|.|TRBJ1-1|.
CASSWAPEGEAFF
TGTGCCAGCAGCTGGGCCCCTGAGGGTGAAGCTTTCTTT
>TRBV5-6|few|TRBJ1-1|.
CASSFPGDAEAFF
TGTGCCAGCAGTTTCCCAGGGGACGCTGAAGCTTTCTTT
>TRBV28|.|TRBJ2-5|.
CASSSPGARFQETQYF
TGTGCCAGCAGTTCCCCAGGGGCAAGGTTCCAAGAGACCCAGTACTTC
>TRBV6-6|once|TRBJ2-3|TRBD2
CASSYGGGSTDTQYF
TGTGCCAGCAGTTACGGGGGGGGAAGCACAGATACGCAGTATTTT
>TRBV2|few|TRBJ2-2|TRBD1
CASSLSGQGNTGELFF
TGTGCCAGCAGTCTATCGGGACAGGGGAACACCGGGGAGCTGTTTTTT
>TRBV7-2|.|TRBJ1-3|.
CASSLIPRDTIYF
TGTGCCAGCAGCTTAATTCCCAGGGACACCATATATTTT
>TRBV30|once|TRBJ2-7|.
CAWTTDGGPYEQYF
TGTGCCTGGACCACGGACGGGGGGCCCTACGAGCAGTACTTC
>TRBV4-3|.|TRBJ2-1|TRBD2
CASSHVTSGRDNEQFF
TGCGCCAGCAGCCACGTAACTAGCGGGAGGGACAATGAGCAGTTCTTC
>TRBV28|.|TRBJ1-1|TRBD1
CASSLPGGWMNTEAFF
TGTGCCAGCAGTCTTCCAGGGGGCTGGATGAACACTGAAGCTTTCTTT
>TRBV5-1|.|TRBJ2-1|.
CASSLASGFYNEQFF
TGCGCCAGCAGCTTGGCATCGGGTTTCTACAATGAGCAGTTCTTC
>TRBV7-6|once|TRBJ2-1|TRBD2
CASSASGRVNNEQFF
TGTGCCAGCAGCGCAAGCGGGAGGGTCAACAATGAGCAGTTCTTC
>TRBV5-1|.|TRBJ2-1|.
CASSLGQGGGEGEQFF
TGCGCCAGCAGCTTGGGGCAGGGAGGGGGTGAGGGTGAGCAGTTCTTC
>TRBV10-3|.|TRBJ2-5|TRBD2
CAIGTTQETQYF
TGTGCCATCGGGACTACCCAAGAGACCCAGTACTTC
>TRBV12-5|.|TRBJ2-1|TRBD1
CASGLVAGTGGFEQFF
TGTGCTAGTGGTTTGGTCGCCGGGACAGGGGGCTTTGAGCAGTTCTTC
>TRBV9|.|TRBJ2-5|.
CASSVDPYGRETQYF
TGTGCCAGCAGCGTAGATCCCTACGGGAGAGAGACCCAGTACTTC
>TRBV7-9|few|TRBJ2-5|.
CASSSAGTGRETQYF
TGTGCCAGCAGCTCCGCCGGGACTGGGAGAGAGACCCAGTACTTC
>TRBV5-1|.|TRBJ2-5|TRBD2
CASSLLTSGGSGGTQYF
TGCGCCAGCAGCTTGTTGACTAGCGGGGGCTCCGGCGGGACCCAGTACTTC